This T cell receptor beta chain was identified during a study of blood T cell repertoires in COVID-19. The assay was immunoSEQ multiplex PCR, and TCRdb's table has in-frame clones only and misses some. The sample lists around 300,000 clones; around 90% were seen once. This sequence originates from a woman between 40 and 55 years old who had recovered from COVID-19. Sequenced input: PBMCs or T cells enriched from blood (not recorded which).

DNA for the CDR3: TGTGCCAGCAGATCCTATGACGGGTTAGATACGCAGTATTTT. Translating it yields CASRSYDGLDTQYF. V usage is TRBV28 and J usage is TRBJ2-3; D uncertain. The CDR3 runs to 14 residues. The V end was cut by 6 bases, the J end by 5 bases, with 15 bases between. Germline V gene data show CDR1 as MDHEN and CDR2 as SYDVKM.